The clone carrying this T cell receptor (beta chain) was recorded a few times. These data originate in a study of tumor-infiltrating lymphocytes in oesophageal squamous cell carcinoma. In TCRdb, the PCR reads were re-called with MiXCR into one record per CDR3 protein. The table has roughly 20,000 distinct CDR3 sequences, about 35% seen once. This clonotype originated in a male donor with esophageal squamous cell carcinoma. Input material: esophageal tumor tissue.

CDR3 residues: CSARDAQRGNLYEQYF. CDR3 sequence (DNA): TGCAGTGCTAGAGATGCTCAGCGGGGGAACCTATACGAGCAGTACTTC. The V gene is TRBV20-1, the J gene TRBJ2-5; TRBD2 agrees at 8 bases. TRBJ2-7 explains the end of the DNA better; the J call may be wrong. There are 16 residues in the CDR3. Germline loops: CDR1 DFQATT, CDR2 SNEGSKA (reference sequence).